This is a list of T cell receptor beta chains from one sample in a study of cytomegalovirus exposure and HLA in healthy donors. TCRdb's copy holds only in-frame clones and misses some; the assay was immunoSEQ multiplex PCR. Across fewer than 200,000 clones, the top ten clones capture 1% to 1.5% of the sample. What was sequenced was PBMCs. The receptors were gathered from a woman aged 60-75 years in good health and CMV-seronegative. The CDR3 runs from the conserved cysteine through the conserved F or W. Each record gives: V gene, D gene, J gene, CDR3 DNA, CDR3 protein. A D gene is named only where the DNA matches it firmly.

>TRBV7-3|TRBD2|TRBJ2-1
TGTGCCAGCAGCTTAGAACGGGGGGGCAGTGAGCAGTTCTTC
CASSLERGGSEQFF
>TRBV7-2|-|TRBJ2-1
TGTGCCAGCAGCTTAGGGGCTCAAAATGAGCAGTTCTTC
CASSLGAQNEQFF
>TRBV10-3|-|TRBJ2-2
TGTGCCATCAGTGGCCAGTTTACCGGGTCTACCGGGGAGCTGTTTTTT
CAISGQFTGSTGELFF
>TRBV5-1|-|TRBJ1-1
TGCGCCAGCAGCTTGTACAGCCAAAACACTGAAGCTTTCTTT
CASSLYSQNTEAFF
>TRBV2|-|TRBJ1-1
TGTGCCAGCAGTTCAACAGCGAACACTGAAGCTTTCTTT
CASSSTANTEAFF
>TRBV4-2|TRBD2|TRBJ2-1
TGTGCCAGCAGCCAAGAGAGCGGGAGAAGCTCCTACAATGAGCAGTTCTTC
CASSQESGRSSYNEQFF
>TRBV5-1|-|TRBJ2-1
TGCGCCAGCAGCTTGACCGGGAGATACAGTGAGCAGTTCTTC
CASSLTGRYSEQFF
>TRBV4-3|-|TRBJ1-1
TGCGCCAGCAGCCAAGATCGCGACACGACATCCACTGAAGCTTTCTTT
CASSQDRDTTSTEAFF
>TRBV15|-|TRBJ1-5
TGTGCCTCTCGGCAGGGGTACAATCAGCCCCAGCATTTT
CASRQGYNQPQHF
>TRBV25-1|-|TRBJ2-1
TGTGCCAGCAGGGGCCCAGGGGAGAACTACAATGAGCAGTTCTTC
CASRGPGENYNEQFF
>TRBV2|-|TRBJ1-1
TGTGCCAGCAGTGTCAGTGAAGCTTTCTTT
CASSVSEAFF
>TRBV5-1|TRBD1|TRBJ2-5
TGCGCCAGCAGCAGGGACAGGTCAGAGACCCAGTACTTC
CASSRDRSETQYF
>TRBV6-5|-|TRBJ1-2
TGTGCCAGCAGCCCACGCCGCGCAGGGAGGTATGGCTACACCTTC
CASSPRRAGRYGYTF
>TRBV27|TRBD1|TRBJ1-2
TGTGCCAGCAGCCCTGTTGGGGACAGGGGAGGCTACACCTTC
CASSPVGDRGGYTF
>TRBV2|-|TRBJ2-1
TGTGCCAGCAGTCCGGATAGCGGCTCCTACAATGAGCAGTTCTTC
CASSPDSGSYNEQFF
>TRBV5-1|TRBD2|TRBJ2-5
TGCGCCAGCAGCTTGTTCACTAGCGGGGGCCAAGAGACCCAGTACTTC
CASSLFTSGGQETQYF